Each of the 26 T cell receptor beta chains below was sequenced from the same sample in a study of siplizumab effects on memory and regulatory T cells. This table comes from immunoSEQ multiplex PCR, and its TCRdb copy is limited to in-frame clones, with some not included. The sample carries around 100,000 clones, 94% recorded once. What was sequenced was Tregs sorted from blood. The receptors derive from a human donor in good health.

V gene TRBV27 combines with J gene TRBJ2-1; 9 bases are shared with TRBD1. Per the germline V gene, CDR1 is MNHEY and CDR2 is SMNVEV (reference sequence). The CDR3 contains 16 residues. Trimming cost V 3 bases and J 4 bases; bases outside gene matches: 7. The CDR3 loop is CASSFPGTGKYNEQFF. DNA of the CDR3: TGTGCCAGCAGTTTCCCCGGGACAGGGAAATACAATGAGCAGTTCTTC.

The table lists this clone with a count of one. The CDR3 loop is CASSSRGSGSLVYEQYF. In DNA form, the CDR3 reads TGCGCCAGCAGCTCTCGGGGTAGCGGGAGCCTTGTTTATGAGCAGTACTTC. The rearrangement links TRBV5-1 to TRBJ2-7; TRBD2 agrees at 9 bases. V was clipped by 3 bases and J by 7 bases; unmatched bases: 17. The CDR3 contains 17 residues. Germline assignment: CDR1 SGHRS and CDR2 YFSETQ.

J is TRBJ1-2 and V is TRBV19; TRBD1 is a possible D gene (5 bases). The germline V and J ends were trimmed by 1 base and 1 base, with 10 bases remaining between them. CDR1 and CDR2 (germline): LNHDA, SQIVND (reference sequence). The CDR3 runs to 15 residues. CDR3 residues: CASSIGGGVNYGYTF. CDR3 sequence (DNA): TGTGCCAGTAGTATAGGCGGAGGGGTTAACTATGGCTACACCTTC.

This chain joins TRBV7-2 and TRBJ2-5; D remains ambiguous. The CDR3 is 14 amino acids. V was clipped by 5 bases and J by 2 bases, with 12 bases between them. Germline CDR1 reads SGHTA; CDR2 reads FQGNSA. The CDR3 spells CASSPRRLQETQYF. The CDR3 DNA sequence: TGTGCCAGCAGCCCCAGAAGACTGCAAGAGACCCAGTACTTC.

J is TRBJ2-2 and V is TRBV5-1; D might be TRBD1 (6 bases). Per germline, CDR1 SGHRS and CDR2 YFSETQ. The CDR3 loop spans 17 amino acids. V lost 2 bases to trimming and J lost 0 bases, with 14 bases between them. The CDR3 nucleotides are TGCGCCAGCAGCTTTACGTGGGGACAAACGAACACCGGGGAGCTGTTTTTT. It codes for CASSFTWGQTNTGELFF.

Written as DNA, the CDR3 is TGTGCCTGGAGCGTATACAATGAGCAGTTCTTC. Its protein is CAWSVYNEQFF. The rearrangement joins TRBV30 to TRBJ2-1; D remains ambiguous. The CDR3 spans 11 residues. Germline loops: CDR1 GTSNPN, CDR2 SVGIG (reference sequence). The V and J ends lost 3 bases and 4 bases respectively, with 4 bases between them.

V is TRBV6-6 and J is TRBJ2-7, with a tentative D call TRBD1 (5 bases). The CDR3 has 14 residues. In germline, CDR1 is MNHNY, CDR2 SVGAGI (reference sequence). The V gene lost 6 bases and the J gene lost 2 bases, with 14 bases spanning the gap. The CDR3 spells CASSRTSLTYEQYF. The CDR3 DNA sequence: TGTGCCAGCAGCCGGACAAGTTTAACCTACGAGCAGTACTTC.

The V call is TRBV2, the J call TRBJ2-7; D possibly matches TRBD1 or TRBD2 (6 bases each). The CDR3 totals 11 residues. Germline V gene sequence: CDR1 SNHLY, CDR2 FYNNEI. Trimming removed 6 bases at V and 5 bases at J, with 8 bases between. The CDR3 loop is CASRGGHEQYF. CDR3 nucleotides: TGTGCCAGCAGGGGGGGCCACGAGCAGTACTTC.

This sequence joins TRBV5-1 and TRBJ1-2; tentative D call: TRBD1 (6 bases). From germline, CDR1 is SGHRS and CDR2 YFSETQ. This CDR3 has 14 amino acids. The V end was cut by 4 bases, the J end by 8 bases, with 18 bases between. Written as DNA, the CDR3 is TGCGCCAGCAGCGCGAGACAGGACCTCTACGGCTACACCTTC. It encodes CASSARQDLYGYTF.

This chain links TRBV5-1 with TRBJ2-3; 8 bases are shared with TRBD2. This CDR3 region has 15 residues. V gave up 5 bases and J gave up 2 bases; unmatched junction bases: 7. CDR1 SGHRS and CDR2 YFSETQ come from the germline V gene. This CDR3 is CASREVAGITDTQYF. In DNA, the CDR3 is TGCGCCAGCAGGGAGGTAGCGGGAATCACAGATACGCAGTATTTT. Full variable domain (missing parts from reference TRBV5-1 and TRBJ2-3): KAGVTQTPRYLIKTRGQQVTLSCSPISGHRSVSWYQQTPGQGLQFLFEYFSETQRNKGNFPGRFSGRQFSNSRSEMNVSTLELGDSALYLCASREVAGITDTQYFGPGTRLTVL.

V usage is TRBV6-1 and J usage is TRBJ2-1, with 7 nucleotides matching TRBD1. The CDR3 has 15 residues. The germline CDR1 and CDR2 sequences are MNHNS and SASEGT. V lost 6 bases and J lost 4; bases outside the gene matches: 9. CDR3 sequence (DNA): TGTGCCAGCAGATCGACAGGGACCCCGTACAATGAGCAGTTCTTC. Its translation is CASRSTGTPYNEQFF.

The J gene is TRBJ1-2, the V gene TRBV5-1; TRBD1 is a possible D gene (5 bases). V lost 0 bases and J lost 2, with 14 bases in between. Germline V gene sequence: CDR1 SGHRS, CDR2 YFSETQ. This CDR3 contains 16 residues. CDR3 nucleotides: TGCGCCAGCAGCTTGGTGGGGGGAGAAGGGAACTATGGCTACACCTTC. Its translation: CASSLVGGEGNYGYTF.

The CDR3 nucleotides read TGTGCCAGCAGTTTAAGGCTCATGTGGGCAGACGGCTACACCTTC. Residues: CASSLRLMWADGYTF. The chain uses TRBV28 and TRBJ1-2; D is ambiguous. CDR3 size: 15 residues. V lost 2 bases and J 8 bases, leaving 18 bases between the germline ends. Germline lookup yields CDR1 MDHEN and CDR2 SYDVKM.

CDR3 coding DNA: TGTGCCAGCGTATTCGCCAGAACAGATACGCAGTATTTT. Amino acid sequence: CASVFARTDTQYF. The V call is TRBV2, the J call TRBJ2-3; no reliable D call. The CDR3 covers 13 residues. The ends were cut back, 8 bases at V and 3 bases at J, with 12 bases in the middle. Germline V gene sequence: CDR1 SNHLY, CDR2 FYNNEI.

V is TRBV11-2 and J is TRBJ2-1; D is undetermined. Germline CDR1 and CDR2: SGHAT and FQNNGV. V was shortened by 5 bases and J by 10 bases, with 15 bases between the two germline ends. The CDR3 consists of 13 residues. This CDR3 reads CASSPNIVQEQFF. The DNA for the CDR3 is TGTGCCAGCAGCCCTAATATCGTACAGGAGCAGTTCTTC.

This chain connects TRBV9 to TRBJ2-1; tentatively, D is TRBD1 (6 bases). The V gene's germline CDR1 is SGDLS and CDR2 YYNGEE. CDR3 size: 15 residues. The V gene lost 3 bases and the J gene lost 3 bases, with 13 bases spanning the gap. This chain's CDR3 is CASSATGQYYNEQFF. CDR3 in DNA: TGTGCCAGCAGCGCCACCGGACAGTACTACAATGAGCAGTTCTTC.

The CDR3 coding sequence is TGTGCCAGCTCACGTCCCGGGACAGGGGGCTTTGGTTCACCCCTCCACTTT. This gives the protein CASSRPGTGGFGSPLHF. The chain joins TRBV18 to TRBJ1-6; 12 bases map to TRBD1. Germline CDR1 reads KGHSH; CDR2 reads LQKENI. The ends lost 4 bases at V and 9 bases at J; junction bases unmatched: 10. This CDR3 is built from 17 residues.

The chain joins TRBV11-2 to TRBJ2-1, with TRBD2 matching 8 bases. Germline-derived CDR1 and CDR2 are SGHAT and FQNNGV. J was trimmed by 7 bases and V by 1 base; bases with no gene match: 3. This CDR3 region has 14 residues. The CDR3 loop reads CASSLGGRSNEQFF. The CDR3 DNA reads as TGTGCCAGCAGCTTAGGCGGGAGGTCTAATGAGCAGTTCTTC.

The gene calls are TRBV10-1 and TRBJ2-3, with D possibly matching TRBD2 (6 bases). Germline V gives CDR1 WNHNN, CDR2 SYGVQD (reference sequence). The CDR3 runs 16 residues. V lost 0 bases to trimming and J lost 3 bases, with 13 bases between them. The CDR3 coding sequence is TGCGCCAGCAGTGAGTCCCGGGGAGGAGGGACAGATACGCAGTATTTT. It specifies CASSESRGGGTDTQYF.

The CDR3 DNA reads as TGTGCCAGTAGGTCATACTACGAGCAGTACTTC. This codes for CASRSYYEQYF. The rearrangement uses TRBV19 and TRBJ2-7; no clear D. Trimming removed 6 bases from V and 3 bases from J, with 6 bases in between. CDR1 LNHDA and CDR2 SQIVND come from the germline V gene (reference sequence). The CDR3 has 11 amino acids.

The V gene is TRBV5-1, the J gene TRBJ2-2; D is tentatively TRBD1 or TRBD2 (5 bases each). Looked up from germline, CDR1 is SGHRS and CDR2 is YFSETQ. This CDR3 is built from 16 residues. Trimming stripped 3 bases from V and 0 bases from J, with 12 bases between. Here the CDR3 reads CASSSFGTANTGELFF. The CDR3 coding sequence is TGCGCCAGCAGCTCTTTCGGGACGGCGAACACCGGGGAGCTGTTTTTT.

The gene calls are TRBV2 and TRBJ2-7, with D hard to call. Between the trimmed V and J ends, which lost 8 bases and 3 bases, there was a span of 23 bases. The germline gives CDR1 SNHLY, CDR2 FYNNEI. There are 16 residues in the CDR3. The CDR3 sequence is CASQTPTGTPYYEQYF. CDR3 sequence (DNA): TGTGCCAGCCAGACACCGACGGGTACTCCATACTACGAGCAGTACTTC.

CDR3 amino acids: CASSKTGGSREKLFF. In nucleotides, the CDR3 is TGTGCCAGCAGCAAAACAGGGGGCTCTCGGGAAAAACTGTTTTTT. The rearrangement joins TRBV2 to TRBJ1-4; 9 nucleotides align to TRBD1. The CDR3 extends over 15 amino acids. Germline-derived CDR1 and CDR2 are SNHLY and FYNNEI. After removal of 6 bases from V and 8 bases from J, the junction contained 10 bases not matched to a gene.

This chain joins TRBV6-5 and TRBJ2-5, with D hard to call. From germline, CDR1 is MNHEY and CDR2 SVGAGI. The length of the CDR3 is 13 residues. Trimming pared 1 base from V and 0 bases from J, leaving 3 bases between. The DNA of the CDR3 is TGTGCCAGCAGTTACTTGCACCAAGAGACCCAGTACTTC. Protein sequence: CASSYLHQETQYF.

The chain recombines TRBV15 with TRBJ2-5; no clear D. Between the trimmed V and J ends, which lost 1 base and 4 bases, there was a span of 13 bases. The CDR3 runs 15 residues. Germline lookup yields CDR1 LNHNV and CDR2 YYDKDF (reference sequence). CDR3 protein: CATSRVLTGSETQYF. The CDR3 DNA reads TGTGCCACCAGCAGAGTCTTGACGGGCTCAGAGACCCAGTACTTC.

This chain uses TRBV6-5 with TRBJ1-4; D perhaps matches TRBD1 (6 bases). V lost 4 bases and J 7 bases, leaving 16 bases between the germline ends. Germline V gives CDR1 MNHEY, CDR2 SVGAGI. The CDR3 consists of 15 residues. The CDR3 region is CASSFGGRASEKLFF. In DNA form, the CDR3 reads TGTGCCAGCAGTTTTGGGGGCCGCGCTTCTGAAAAACTGTTTTTT.